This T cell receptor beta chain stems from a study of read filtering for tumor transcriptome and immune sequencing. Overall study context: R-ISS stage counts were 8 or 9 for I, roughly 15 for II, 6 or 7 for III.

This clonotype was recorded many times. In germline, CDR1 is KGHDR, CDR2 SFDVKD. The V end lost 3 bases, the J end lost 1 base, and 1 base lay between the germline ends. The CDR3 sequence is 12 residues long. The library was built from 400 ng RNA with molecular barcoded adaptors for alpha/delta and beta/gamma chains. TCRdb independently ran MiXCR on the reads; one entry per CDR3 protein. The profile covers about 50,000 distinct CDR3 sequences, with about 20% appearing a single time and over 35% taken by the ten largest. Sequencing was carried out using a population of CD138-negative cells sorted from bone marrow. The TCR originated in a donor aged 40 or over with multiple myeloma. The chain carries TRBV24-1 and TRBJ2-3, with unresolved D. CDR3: CATSDGTDTQYF. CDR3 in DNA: TGTGCCACCAGTGATGGCACAGATACGCAGTATTTT.